This T cell receptor beta chain comes out of a study of shared clonotypes between healthy human individuals (dated by TCRdb to between 2020 and 2021). For the wider study: Two women and three men aged 18 to 49 years were included in the cohort. Per donor, three plates each were used for CD4 naive and CD4 memory, two for CD8 naive, and one for CD8 memory. Blood TCR repertoires of five healthy adults were deeply sequenced to estimate repertoire size and the extent of clonotype sharing between individuals. Libraries were prepared and TCR repertoires were sequenced by different laboratories using diverse techniques, in order to increase sequencing depth and limit assay-specific biases. Between about 0.85 and 9.5 billion PBMCs per donor were obtained by leukapheresis. Overall results and qualifications from the work: Incomplete sequencing was indicated by rarefaction of sorted-subset datasets, despite the large sequencing depth. Sampling was limited to blood, and TCR repertoires in tissue likely differ from TCR repertoires in blood. Across a handful of donors, about 4.5% of naive CD4, around 3.5% of naive CD8, about 2% of memory CD4, and over 0.35% of memory CD8 clonotypes were shared. Naive subsets generally had larger estimated clonotype richness than memory subsets did. The genetic and exposure-history diversity represented was limited by the small number of donors. Pairwise subsampling indicated that sequencing depth was expected to affect the degree of clonotype sharing among donors. Higher generation probabilities were observed for clonotypes shared by all four sorted-subset donors than for non-shared clonotypes.

Looking up the germline V gene yields CDR1 SGHTA and CDR2 FQGNSA. V ends up 1 base short and J 0 bases short, with an unmatched junction base count of 6. The CDR3 covers 17 residues, taking in both the cysteine and the phenylalanine. CDR3 DNA only is kept here, 51 bases in frame from base 1. TCR CDR3 regions were amplified from genomic DNA by multiplex PCR using the deep immunoSEQ assay. For each cell subset, the extracted genomic DNA was distributed evenly across all wells of several immunoSEQ 96-well plates, and each plate served as one replicate. For sorted subsets, about 200 ng genomic DNA, equal to 30,000 to 35,000 T cell genomes, was loaded into each replicate PCR. Purified libraries were measured with a Qubit 3.0 fluorometer, size-checked on a Bioanalyzer 2100, and measured again with the KAPA Library Quantification kit. Each immunoSEQ 96-well plate was sequenced on its own single-read 150-cycle Illumina NextSeq 550 flow cell. The authors processed their data as follows. Because the immunoSEQ output held only junctional sequences and lacked quality scores, the filtering could not match the filtering applied to full-length reads. To assign V/J genes and CDR3, sequences were annotated against IMGT germline references using PyIR, a Python wrapper for IgBLAST v1.9. Reads were filtered out if the reads had weak V/J assignments (E-value above 1e-6), no CDR3, stop codons, out-of-frame junctions, or ambiguous translated residues. V3J clonotypes were defined as sequences sharing an identical inferred V gene, J gene, and CDR3 amino acid sequence. Percentage overlap between repertoires was calculated by dividing the number of shared unique clonotypes by the size of the smaller repertoire. Three approaches were used to assess repertoire richness: RTK rarefaction, the Chao1 estimator, and Recon v2.1 estimates of unobserved clonotypes. OLGA was used to compute generation probabilities for all TCRbeta clonotypes that the gDNA method yielded from a handful of donors. TCRdb took this table from immuneACCESS and kept in-frame rearrangements with V and J called. Such tables lack part of the clones; where checked against another copy, unresolved V genes explain under half of the gap, and the rest is unexplained. The V and J calls and the clone size are those of that table, but D and trimming were determined from the DNA. This sample gives approximately 1,500,000 clones in total; around 97% of them show up just once. The ten largest clones add up to over 1% of the sample.

Of note for this clone: Its antigen remains unidentified. Base qualities are not at hand, and no much larger clone is one base apart.

The donors were healthy, HIV-negative adults who had no recently reported acute infections or vaccinations. Every donor was a Caucasian adult living in Nashville, Tennessee, USA. Magnetic negative selection was used to enrich CD4+ T cells, after which naive cells were positively selected on CD45RA and the negative fraction became the memory subset. After blood collection by leukapheresis, PBMCs were isolated using Ficoll-Histopaque density gradient centrifugation and then cryopreserved in the vapor phase of liquid nitrogen. Analytical flow cytometry was used to check the purity and quantity of each magnetically sorted T cell population. Genomic DNA was isolated from each sorted fraction and quantified by UV absorbance on a Nanodrop 2000c.

Source material: naive CD4+ T cells sorted from blood. Taken with the paper, the label for cell subset or site translates to: CD45RA+ positively selected. This TCR came from a young man in good health. Rearrangement joined TRBV7-2 to TRBJ2-3, with 8 bases in between that match TRBD2. Read as DNA, the sequence is TGTGCCAGCAGCTTAGACGGACGGGGGGGAAGCACAGATACGCAGTATTTT. Translated, this gives CASSLDGRGGSTDTQYF.